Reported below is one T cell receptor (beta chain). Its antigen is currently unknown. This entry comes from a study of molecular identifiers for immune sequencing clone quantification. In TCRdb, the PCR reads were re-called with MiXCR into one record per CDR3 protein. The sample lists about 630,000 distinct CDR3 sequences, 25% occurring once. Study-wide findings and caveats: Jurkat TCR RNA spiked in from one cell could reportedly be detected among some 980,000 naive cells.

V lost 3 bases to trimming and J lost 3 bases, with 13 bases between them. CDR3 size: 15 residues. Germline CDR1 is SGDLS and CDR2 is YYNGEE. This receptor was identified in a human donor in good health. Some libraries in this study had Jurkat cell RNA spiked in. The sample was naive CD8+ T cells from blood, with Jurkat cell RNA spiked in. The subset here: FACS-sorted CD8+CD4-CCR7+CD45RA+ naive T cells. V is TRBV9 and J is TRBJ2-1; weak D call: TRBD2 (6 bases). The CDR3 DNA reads TGTGCCAGCAGCGAGGCCGGGACTCTCTACAATGAGCAGTTCTTC. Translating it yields CASSEAGTLYNEQFF.